The T cell receptor (beta chain) described here comes from a study of Ad26.COV2.S vaccination and SARS-CoV-2 variants. Described treatment: around 19 received Ad26.COV2.S at low or high dose, single or two shots; about 5 received placebo; per-sample allocation not given. Repertoires come from day 63 after the first vaccine or placebo injection. Boston provided a donor who was an adult aged 18-55 years. Remarks on this clone: What it binds is not known.

Whole-study results and caveats: Placebo recipients showed lower spike-specific TCR breadth than vaccinees. It was reported that spike-specific CD8+ and CD4+ T cell responses were substantially broad after vaccination. Total responses of T cells may have been underestimated by the analyses of TCR breadth and depth.

Sequencing was performed with immunoSEQ multiplex PCR; in TCRdb, only in-frame clones are kept and a portion is missing. The data contain a few hundred thousand clones, more than 75% of them seen just once; the ten biggest clones take up about 3.5%. V dropped 0 bases and J dropped 0 bases, with 9 bases sitting between them. The CDR3 loop spans 15 amino acids. CDR1 and CDR2 (germline): LGHNA, YSLEER. This chain uses TRBV4-3 with TRBJ2-7; no clear D gene. This receptor was taken from a person aged 18-65 years who received the Ad26.COV2.S COVID-19 vaccine or a placebo. Sequenced material: peripheral blood, taken in a trial of Ad26.COV2.S vaccine versus placebo. CDR3 bases: TGCGCCAGCAGCCAAGATAGACCAAGCTCCTACGAGCAGTACTTC. Amino acid sequence: CASSQDRPSSYEQYF.